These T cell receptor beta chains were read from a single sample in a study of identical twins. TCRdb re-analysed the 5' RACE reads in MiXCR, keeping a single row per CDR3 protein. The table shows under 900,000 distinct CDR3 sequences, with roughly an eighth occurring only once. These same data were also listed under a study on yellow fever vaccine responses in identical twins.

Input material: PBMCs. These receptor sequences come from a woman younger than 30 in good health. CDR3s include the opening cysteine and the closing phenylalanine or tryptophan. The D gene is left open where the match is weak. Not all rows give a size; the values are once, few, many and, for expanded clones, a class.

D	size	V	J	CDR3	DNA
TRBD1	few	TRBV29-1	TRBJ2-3	CSVEGGTGSSTDTQYF	TGCAGCGTTGAAGGCGGGACAGGGAGCTCCACAGATACGCAGTATTTT
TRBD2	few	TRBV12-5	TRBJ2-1	CASGPERGLYNEQFF	TGTGCTAGTGGTCCTGAGCGGGGGCTCTACAATGAGCAGTTCTTC
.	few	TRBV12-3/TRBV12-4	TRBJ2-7	CASSTDSNRYEQYF	TGTGCCAGCAGTACGGACTCTAACCGTTACGAGCAGTACTTC
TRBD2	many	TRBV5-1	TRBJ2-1	CASSLGLAGEGEQFF	TGCGCCAGCAGCTTGGGACTAGCGGGAGAGGGTGAGCAGTTCTTC
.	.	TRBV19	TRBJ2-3	CASSIDTGTFGTDTQYF	TGTGCCAGTAGTATAGATACCGGGACATTTGGCACAGATACGCAGTATTTT
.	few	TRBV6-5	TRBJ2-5	CASSYYQGEETQYF	TGTGCCAGCAGTTATTACCAGGGAGAAGAGACCCAGTACTTC
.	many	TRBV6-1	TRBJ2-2	CASNSDRKAGELFF	TGTGCCAGCAATAGTGACAGGAAGGCCGGGGAGCTGTTTTTT
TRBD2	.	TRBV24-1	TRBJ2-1	CATSASHQGLALYNEQFF	TGTGCCACCAGTGCTTCACACCAGGGACTAGCATTATACAATGAGCAGTTCTTC
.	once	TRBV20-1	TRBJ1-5	CSARPQTTSNQPQHF	TGCAGTGCTCGCCCTCAGACGACTAGCAATCAGCCCCAGCATTTT
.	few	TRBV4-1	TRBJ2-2	CASSQVRGNTGELFF	TGCGCCAGCAGCCAAGTGAGGGGGAACACCGGGGAGCTGTTTTTT
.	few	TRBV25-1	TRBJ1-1	CASMRTANTEAFF	TGTGCCAGCATGAGGACGGCGAACACTGAAGCTTTCTTT
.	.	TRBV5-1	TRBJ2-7	CASSEQTRSEQYF	TGCGCCAGCAGTGAACAGACGAGGAGCGAGCAGTACTTC
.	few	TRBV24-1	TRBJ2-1	CATSDFLGAGEQFF	TGTGCCACCAGTGACTTCTTGGGGGCGGGTGAGCAGTTCTTC
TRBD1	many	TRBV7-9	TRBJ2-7	CASSPRDRSYEQYF	TGTGCCAGCAGCCCCAGGGACAGATCCTACGAGCAGTACTTC